The following is a T cell receptor beta chain sequence with its context. What it binds is unknown. This sample's time point: newly diagnosed GD, antithyroid drugs for less than 3 months. Researchers made the TCR library from RNA that was extracted from PBMCs. The TCR beta library used iRepertoire HTBI primers with Arm-PCR amplification of CDR3. TCRdb reprocessed the multiplex PCR reads via MiXCR and lists one record per CDR3 protein. The top ten clones hold 18% of a sample with 360,000 or so distinct CDR3 sequences, roughly 10% of them seen once. This entry is derived from a study of regulatory T cells in long-lasting Graves disease. Germline V lookup: CDR1 LNHNV, CDR2 YYDKDF (reference sequence). The CDR3 spans 16 residues. Trimming pared 1 base from V and 4 bases from J, leaving 14 bases between. Study-wide results and limits: Segments TRBV28, TRBJ1-2 and TRBJ2-5 showed preferential usage in persistent disease. Fewer public clonotypes were shared by new patients (966) than by persistent patients (around 2,900).

The same specimen was also included in a second study, on T cells in Graves' hyperthyroidism and ophthalmopathy. This second study notes: In simple terms, a model built on 13 V-J features told ophthalmopathy apart from stable hyperthyroidism.

The sample consisted of peripheral blood mononuclear cells (PBMCs), taken at new diagnosis, from a patient treated with antithyroid drugs. The V and J genes are TRBV15 and TRBJ1-3; D is unresolved. The TCR comes from a woman aged 18-30 years with Graves disease. The CDR3 sequence: CATSRGSLQAGNTIYF. The CDR3 bases are TGTGCCACCAGCAGAGGGTCCCTCCAGGCGGGAAACACCATATATTTT.